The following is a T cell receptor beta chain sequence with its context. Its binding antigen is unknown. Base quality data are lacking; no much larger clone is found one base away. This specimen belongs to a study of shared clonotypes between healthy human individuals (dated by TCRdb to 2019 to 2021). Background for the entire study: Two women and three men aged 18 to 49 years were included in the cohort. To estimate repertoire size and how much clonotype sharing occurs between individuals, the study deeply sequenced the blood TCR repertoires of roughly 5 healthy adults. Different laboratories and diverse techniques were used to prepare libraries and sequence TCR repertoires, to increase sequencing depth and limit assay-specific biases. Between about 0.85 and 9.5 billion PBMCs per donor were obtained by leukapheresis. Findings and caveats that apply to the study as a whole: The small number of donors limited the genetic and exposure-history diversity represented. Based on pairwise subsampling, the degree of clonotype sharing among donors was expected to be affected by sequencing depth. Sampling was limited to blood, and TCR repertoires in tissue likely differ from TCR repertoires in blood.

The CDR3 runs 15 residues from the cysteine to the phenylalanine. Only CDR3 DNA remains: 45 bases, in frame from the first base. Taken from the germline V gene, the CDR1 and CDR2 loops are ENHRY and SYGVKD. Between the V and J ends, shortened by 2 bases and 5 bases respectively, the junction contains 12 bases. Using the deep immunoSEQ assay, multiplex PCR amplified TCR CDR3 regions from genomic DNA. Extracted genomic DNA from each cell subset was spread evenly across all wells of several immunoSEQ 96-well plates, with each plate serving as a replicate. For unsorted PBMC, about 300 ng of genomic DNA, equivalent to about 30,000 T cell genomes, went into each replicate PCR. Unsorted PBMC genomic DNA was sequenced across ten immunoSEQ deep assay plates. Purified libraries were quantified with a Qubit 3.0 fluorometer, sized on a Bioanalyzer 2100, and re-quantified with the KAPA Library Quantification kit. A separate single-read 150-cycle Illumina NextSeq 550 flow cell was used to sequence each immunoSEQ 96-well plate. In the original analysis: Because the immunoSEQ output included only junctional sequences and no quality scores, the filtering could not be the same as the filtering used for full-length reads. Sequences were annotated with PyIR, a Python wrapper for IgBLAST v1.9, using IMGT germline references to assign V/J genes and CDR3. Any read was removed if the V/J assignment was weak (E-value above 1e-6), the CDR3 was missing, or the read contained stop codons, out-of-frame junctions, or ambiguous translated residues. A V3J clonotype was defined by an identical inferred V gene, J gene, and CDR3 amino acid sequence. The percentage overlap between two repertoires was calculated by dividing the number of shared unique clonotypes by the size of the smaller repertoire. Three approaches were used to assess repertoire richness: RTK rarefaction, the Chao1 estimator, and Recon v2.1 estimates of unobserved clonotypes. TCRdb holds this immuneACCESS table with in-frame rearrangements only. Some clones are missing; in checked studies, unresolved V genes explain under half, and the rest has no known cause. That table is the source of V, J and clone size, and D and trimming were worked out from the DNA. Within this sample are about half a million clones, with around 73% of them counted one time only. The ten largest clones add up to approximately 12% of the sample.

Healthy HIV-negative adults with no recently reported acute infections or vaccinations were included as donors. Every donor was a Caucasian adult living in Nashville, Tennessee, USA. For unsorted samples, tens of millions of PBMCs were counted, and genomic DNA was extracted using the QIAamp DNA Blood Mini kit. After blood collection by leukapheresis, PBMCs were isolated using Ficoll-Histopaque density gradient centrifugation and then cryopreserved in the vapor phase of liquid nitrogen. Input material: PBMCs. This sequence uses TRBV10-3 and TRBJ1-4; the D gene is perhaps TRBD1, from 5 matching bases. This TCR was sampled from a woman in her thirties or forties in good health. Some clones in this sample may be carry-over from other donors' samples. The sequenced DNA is TGTGCCATCAGTGAGCTAGGGACCGACAATGAAAAACTGTTTTTT. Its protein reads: CAISELGTDNEKLFF.